The 4 T cell receptor beta chains presented below share a single source sample, sequenced in a study of blood T cell repertoires in COVID-19. Libraries were prepared by immunoSEQ multiplex PCR; TCRdb keeps only in-frame clonotypes and omits some of them. Among roughly 300,000 clones listed, 75% to 95% were seen once. Input material: peripheral blood. The receptor source for this set is a woman in her twenties or thirties with COVID-19, enrolled during active disease.

The chain couples TRBV28 to TRBJ2-1; TRBD2 matches at 11 bases. The CDR3 length is 18 residues. Germline CDR1 reads MDHEN; CDR2 reads SYDVKM. V was clipped by 7 bases and J by 6 bases; unmatched bases: 17. The DNA of the CDR3 is TGTGCCAGCACCCCCTGGGGGACTAGCGGACTCGAAGGCAATGAGCAGTTCTTC. Protein sequence: CASTPWGTSGLEGNEQFF. The whole variable domain, remainder taken from reference TRBV28 and TRBJ2-1, is DVKVTQSSRYLVKRTGEKVFLECVQDMDHENMFWYRQDPGLGLRLIYFSYDVKMKEKGDIPEGYSVSREKKERFSLILESASTNQTSMYLCASTPWGTSGLEGNEQFFGPGTRLTVL.

The chain has TRBV11-2 and TRBJ2-2; D perhaps matches TRBD2 (6 bases). Germline values: CDR1 SGHAT, CDR2 FQNNGV. Between the trimmed V and J ends, which lost 6 bases and 2 bases, there was a span of 19 bases. This CDR3 region has 17 residues. CDR3 loop: CASSLDLWRGNTGELFF. The CDR3 nucleotides are TGTGCCAGCAGTCTGGATCTGTGGCGGGGAAACACCGGGGAGCTGTTTTTT.

V and J are TRBV6-5 and TRBJ1-1; D call uncertain. Trimming pared 7 bases from V and 7 bases from J, leaving 10 bases between. The CDR3 is 11 amino acids. Germline CDR1 and CDR2: MNHEY and SVGAGI. In DNA form, the CDR3 reads TGTGCCAGCAAAGCCCCCCATGAAGCTTTCTTT. As protein: CASKAPHEAFF.

This clone was seen once. The V gene is TRBV19, the J gene TRBJ2-1; D is perhaps TRBD1 (5 bases). The ends were cut back, 6 bases at V and 0 bases at J, with 9 bases in the middle. There are 14 residues in the CDR3. Germline lookup yields CDR1 LNHDA and CDR2 SQIVND (reference sequence). For the CDR3, the DNA is TGTGCCAGTAGGCAGCAGGGCTCCTACAATGAGCAGTTCTTC. Translation: CASRQQGSYNEQFF.